This T cell receptor (beta chain) derives from a study of blood T cell repertoires in COVID-19. Across the study: Spain, Italy and the United States supplied samples that represented acute and convalescent COVID-19.

Enrollees, about 18 to 95 years old, lived in approximately 25 US areas. Assignments of participants to cohorts depended upon their own reported clinical history. Germline loops: CDR1 KGHSH, CDR2 LQKENI. V lost 1 base to trimming and J lost 6 bases, with 9 bases between them. The CDR3 length is 13 residues. As handled by the study authors: Amplification of reference gene primers provided the estimated nucleated cell counts. Data came from immunoSEQ multiplex PCR; TCRdb stores just in-frame clones and leaves some out. V and J calls and clone size are those listed in that table; D and trimming were worked out from the DNA. This repertoire shows a few hundred thousand clones, 75% to 90% found once; its top ten account for under 4%.

Material: PBMCs or T cells enriched from blood (not recorded which). The TCR sequence derives from a woman between 18 and 29 years old in a cohort exposed to, infected with or recovered from COVID-19 (not recorded which). The chain uses TRBV18 and TRBJ1-2; D uncertain. In DNA form, the CDR3 reads TGTGCCAGCTCACCACGGCTCCTAGATGGCTACACCTTC. Protein: CASSPRLLDGYTF.